The 8 T cell receptor beta chains below all came from one sample that was sequenced in a study of cytomegalovirus exposure and HLA in healthy donors. Using immunoSEQ multiplex PCR, the repertoire was profiled, and TCRdb retains in-frame clones only, with some absent. Among about 250,000 clones listed, roughly nine tenths were seen once. The source material was PBMCs. These receptors came from a man aged 18 to 29 in good health and CMV-seropositive.

The gene calls are TRBV28 and TRBJ1-3; D might be TRBD1 (5 bases). Trimming took off 1 base at V and 2 bases at J, with 9 bases between the two ends. The CDR3 is 15 amino acids. The V gene's germline CDR1 is MDHEN and CDR2 SYDVKM. The CDR3 protein is CASSLSPGTGNTIYF. DNA of the CDR3: TGTGCCAGCAGTTTATCTCCAGGGACTGGAAACACCATATATTTT.

The chain couples TRBV7-3 to TRBJ1-1; TRBD1 matches at 7 bases. Germline CDR1 SGHTA, CDR2 FQGTGA. The ends lost 5 bases at V and 0 bases at J; junction bases unmatched: 3. The CDR3 totals 14 residues. The CDR3 coding sequence is TGTGCCAGCAGCCGACAGGGCATGAACACTGAAGCTTTCTTT. This sequence encodes CASSRQGMNTEAFF. The variable domain in full, with the rest retrieved from reference TRBV7-3 and TRBJ1-1, is GAGVSQTPSNKVTEKGKYVELRCDPISGHTALYWYRQSLGQGPEFLIYFQGTGAADDSGLPNDRFFAVRPEGSVSTLKIQRTERGDSAVYLCASSRQGMNTEAFFGQGTRLTVV.

The genes are TRBV7-9 and TRBJ2-7, with D unresolved. Germline CDR1 SEHNR, CDR2 FQNEAQ (reference sequence). This CDR3 spans 13 amino acids. Trimming pared 1 base from V and 5 bases from J, leaving 9 bases between. CDR3 in DNA: TGTGCCAGCAGCTTAGGAGTCTCGAACGAGCAGTACTTC. Protein sequence: CASSLGVSNEQYF.

The sample holds a few counts of this clone. The gene calls are TRBV4-1 and TRBJ1-2; 7 bases fit TRBD1. The CDR3 runs to 15 residues. The V gene's germline CDR1 is MGHRA and CDR2 YSYEKL. V lost 0 bases and J lost 5; bases outside the gene matches: 6. The chain's CDR3 is CASSQDYRGGYGYTF. In DNA form, the CDR3 reads TGCGCCAGCAGCCAAGATTACAGGGGAGGGTATGGCTACACCTTC.

V usage is TRBV5-4 and J usage is TRBJ2-7, with D maybe TRBD1 (5 bases). This CDR3 comprises 13 residues. Germline CDR1 and CDR2: SGHNT and YYREEE (reference sequence). Trimming removed 4 bases at V and 4 bases at J, with 12 bases between. For the CDR3, the DNA is TGTGCCAGCAGCCCTATTGACAGTTACGAGCAGTACTTC. This codes for CASSPIDSYEQYF. The full variable domain, completed using reference TRBV5-4 and TRBJ2-7, is ETGVTQSPTHLIKTRGQQVTLRCSSQSGHNTVSWYQQALGQGPQFIFQYYREEENGRGNFPPRFSGLQFPNYSSELNVNALELDDSALYLCASSPIDSYEQYFGPGTRLTVT.

V is TRBV7-2 and J is TRBJ2-7, with 15 nucleotides matching TRBD2. CDR1 SGHTA and CDR2 FQGNSA come from the germline V gene. CDR3 length: 15 amino acids. Trimming took 8 bases from V and 5 from J; bases not matched to a gene: 7. This CDR3 reads CASQGLAGGLHEQYF. The CDR3 DNA reads TGTGCCAGCCAAGGACTAGCGGGAGGGCTCCACGAGCAGTACTTC. Combining the CDR3 with reference TRBV7-2 and TRBJ2-7 gives the whole variable domain GAGVSQSPSNKVTEKGKDVELRCDPISGHTALYWYRQSLGQGLEFLIYFQGNSAPDKSGLPSDRFSAERTGGSVSTLTIQRTQQEDSAVYLCASQGLAGGLHEQYFGPGTRLTVT.

In regard to this clone: Other DNA sequences in this sample translate to the same CDR3. This chain joins TRBV27 and TRBJ2-7; D is unresolved. The CDR3 is 13 residues long. Germline CDR1 and CDR2: MNHEY and SMNVEV (reference sequence). Deletions cut 0 bases from V and 0 bases from J, with 3 bases between. The CDR3 is CASSLSGSYEQYF. The CDR3 nucleotides are TGTGCCAGCAGTTTATCGGGCTCCTACGAGCAGTACTTC.

This sequence joins TRBV5-6 and TRBJ2-1; D possibly matches TRBD1 or TRBD2 (5 bases each). The CDR3 is 15 residues long. Trimming stripped 3 bases from V and 0 bases from J, with 10 bases between. Germline CDR1 reads SGHDT; CDR2 reads YYEEEE. CDR3 region: CASSSGPLSYNEQFF. The CDR3 DNA reads TGTGCCAGCAGCTCGGGACCTCTCTCCTACAATGAGCAGTTCTTC.